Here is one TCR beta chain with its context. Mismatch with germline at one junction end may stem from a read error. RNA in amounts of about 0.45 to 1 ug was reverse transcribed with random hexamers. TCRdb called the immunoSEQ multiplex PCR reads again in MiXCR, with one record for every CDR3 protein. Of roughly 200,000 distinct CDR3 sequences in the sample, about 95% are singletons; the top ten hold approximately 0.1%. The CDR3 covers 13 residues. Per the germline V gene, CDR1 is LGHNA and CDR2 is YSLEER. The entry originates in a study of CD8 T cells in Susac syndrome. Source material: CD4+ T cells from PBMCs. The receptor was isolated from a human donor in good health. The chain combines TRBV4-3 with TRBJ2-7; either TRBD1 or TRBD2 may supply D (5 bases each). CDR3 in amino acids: CASSPAGGYEQYF. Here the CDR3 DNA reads TGCGCCAGCAGCCCGGCTGGGGGATACGAGCAGTATTTC.